These T cell receptor beta chains were read from a single sample in a study of T cell repertoires in cytomegalovirus infection. TCRdb used MiXCR to reprocess the reads, holding one entry per CDR3 protein. The sample contains around 310,000 distinct CDR3 sequences, 25% to 30% of which appear only once. These TCRs' antigens remain unknown. The source was cultured PBMCs, collected from culture after CMV antigen stimulation. The receptors were sampled from a human donor in good health (CMV status not recorded). Some clones in this sample may be carry-over from other donors' samples. Each CDR3 is given with its conserved first and last residue. The D gene is left open where the match is weak. Clone size, where shown, is once, few, many, or a class for clones that have expanded.

>TRBJ2-7|few|.|TRBV20-1
CSAREIRGQYF
TGCAGTGCTAGAGAGATCCGGGGGCAGTACTTC
>TRBJ1-4|.|.|TRBV7-9
CASSDPRQLNEKLFF
TGTGCCAGCAGCGACCCGAGACAGTTAAATGAAAAACTGTTTTTT
>TRBJ2-7|few|.|TRBV24-1
CATSDLTGEQYF
TGTGCCACCAGTGATCTGACCGGCGAGCAGTACTTC
>TRBJ2-3|many|TRBD2|TRBV15
CATSRTTGLAGSTDTQYF
TGTGCCACCAGCAGAACCACAGGACTAGCGGGAAGCACAGATACGCAGTATTTT
>TRBJ1-3|.|TRBD1|TRBV19
CASSGDRAAGNTIYF
TGTGCCAGTAGTGGGGACAGGGCGGCTGGAAACACCATATATTTT
>TRBJ2-2|.|.|TRBV24-1
CATSWTAENTGELFF
TGTGCCACCAGTTGGACAGCAGAGAACACCGGGGAGCTGTTTTTT
>TRBJ1-2|few|.|TRBV6-6
CASSATGLNGYTF
TGTGCCAGCAGTGCAACAGGACTTAATGGCTACACCTTC
>TRBJ2-1|many|TRBD2|TRBV7-2
CASTLSGLVLDEQFF
TGTGCCAGCACCCTTAGCGGACTAGTGTTAGATGAGCAGTTCTTC
>TRBJ2-7|many|.|TRBV6-2/TRBV6-3
CASSYELAEEYEQYF
TGTGCCAGCAGTTACGAATTAGCCGAGGAGTACGAGCAGTACTTC
>TRBJ2-5|.|TRBD2|TRBV2
CASTGGSAAETQYF
TGTGCCAGCACGGGCGGGAGCGCGGCCGAGACCCAGTACTTC
>TRBJ2-3|many|TRBD2|TRBV7-2
CASSPRLAGHLSTDTQYF
TGTGCCAGCAGCCCTAGACTAGCGGGACACCTTAGCACAGATACGCAGTATTTT
>TRBJ1-2|many|.|TRBV6-5
CASSYRTEIDYGYTF
TGTGCCAGCAGTTACCGAACGGAGATTGACTATGGCTACACCTTC
>TRBJ2-1|few|TRBD1|TRBV7-2
CASSQDRGSHNEQFF
TGTGCCAGCAGCCAGGACAGGGGGAGTCACAATGAGCAGTTCTTC
>TRBJ2-1|few|.|TRBV10-3
CAISEGTTNEQFF
TGTGCCATCAGTGAAGGGACCACCAATGAGCAGTTCTTC
>TRBJ2-1|many|.|TRBV7-2
CASSLPGRVNEQFF
TGTGCCAGCAGCTTACCGGGACGGGTTAATGAGCAGTTCTTC
>TRBJ2-5|.|TRBD2|TRBV10-3
CAISGSSGGKEETQYF
TGTGCCATCAGTGGCTCTAGCGGGGGGAAAGAAGAGACCCAGTACTTC
>TRBJ2-1|many|TRBD2|TRBV7-2
CASSFTWASGKREQFF
TGTGCCAGCAGCTTTACTTGGGCTAGCGGGAAGCGTGAGCAGTTCTTC
>TRBJ1-2|once|TRBD1|TRBV6-6
CASSPGQGWNGYTF
TGTGCCAGCAGTCCCGGACAGGGGTGGAATGGCTACACCTTC
>TRBJ2-1|.|.|TRBV7-8
CASSLGAGLSGHNEQFF
TGTGCCAGCAGCCTAGGGGCGGGGTTGAGCGGGCACAATGAGCAGTTCTTC
>TRBJ2-1|.|TRBD2|TRBV20-1
CSASRASGDGNEQFF
TGCAGTGCTAGTCGGGCTAGCGGGGATGGCAATGAGCAGTTCTTC
>TRBJ1-6|once|.|TRBV6-6
CASRSQEYNSPLHF
TGTGCCAGCAGGAGCCAGGAATATAATTCACCCCTCCACTTT
>TRBJ2-4|few|.|TRBV6-2/TRBV6-3
CASSYEFGIAKNIQYF
TGTGCCAGCAGTTACGAATTCGGGATAGCCAAAAACATTCAGTACTTC
>TRBJ2-3|.|TRBD2|TRBV10-3
CAIRRILAGRPDTQYF
TGTGCCATCAGACGCATACTAGCGGGTAGGCCCGATACGCAGTATTTT
>TRBJ1-3|.|.|TRBV19
CASSTGGSGNTIYF
TGTGCCAGTAGTACCGGGGGCTCCGGAAACACCATATATTTT
>TRBJ2-3|many|.|TRBV7-8
CASSLVRFTDTQYF
TGTGCCAGCAGCTTAGTGCGCTTCACAGATACGCAGTATTTT
>TRBJ1-5|few|.|TRBV28
CASSIPPNQPQHF
TGTGCCAGCAGTATCCCTCCCAATCAGCCCCAGCATTTT
>TRBJ1-2|.|TRBD1|TRBV12-3/TRBV12-4
CASSGTGVGYTF
TGTGCCAGCAGCGGGACAGGGGTTGGCTACACCTTC
>TRBJ2-1|many|TRBD2|TRBV7-2
CASSLAWTSGSGGEQFF
TGTGCCAGCAGCCTCGCCTGGACTAGCGGGAGCGGGGGTGAGCAGTTCTTC
>TRBJ1-4|few|.|TRBV6-5
CASRSQVRSEKLFF
TGTGCCAGCAGATCACAGGTGCGGAGTGAAAAACTGTTTTTT
>TRBJ2-1|.|TRBD1|TRBV2
CASSELTGGVGEQFF
TGTGCCAGCAGTGAGCTGACAGGGGGAGTGGGGGAGCAGTTCTTC
>TRBJ1-1|.|.|TRBV10-3
CAISDRGARSNTEAFF
TGTGCCATCAGTGACAGGGGCGCGCGATCGAACACTGAAGCTTTCTTT
>TRBJ2-1|few|TRBD2|TRBV11-2
CASSLVGGAGGHNEQFF
TGTGCCAGCAGCTTAGTAGGTGGGGCGGGGGGACACAATGAGCAGTTCTTC
>TRBJ1-1|.|TRBD1|TRBV7-4
CASSLEGQGEYTEAFF
TGTGCCAGCAGCTTAGAGGGACAGGGGGAGTACACTGAAGCTTTCTTT
>TRBJ1-4|few|.|TRBV10-3
CAIREQQPSGKLFF
TGTGCCATCAGGGAGCAGCAACCCTCGGGGAAACTGTTTTTT
>TRBJ1-1|.|TRBD1|TRBV27
CASSFTGASVRDTEAFF
TGTGCCAGCAGTTTTACAGGGGCCTCGGTCAGGGACACTGAAGCTTTCTTT
>TRBJ2-7|.|TRBD1|TRBV6-5
CASSYSRDRGLNEQYF
TGTGCCAGCAGTTACTCACGGGACAGGGGGCTGAACGAGCAGTACTTC
>TRBJ2-1|.|.|TRBV7-9
CASSPGSEQFF
TGTGCCAGCAGCCCCGGCAGCGAGCAGTTCTTC